One sample yielded the 14 T cell receptor beta chains listed below, sequenced in a study of cytomegalovirus exposure and HLA in healthy donors. The PCR employed 60 Vbeta primers together with 13 Jbeta primers. Here immunoSEQ multiplex PCR was the method, and the copy in TCRdb shows in-frame clones only, minus some. Among 130,000 to 150,000 clones, 70% to 80% were seen once, and the ten largest hold approximately 8.8%. The sequenced material came from PBMCs. The receptors derive from a woman in her forties or fifties in good health and CMV-seropositive.

This clone was observed a few times. The J gene is TRBJ2-4, the V gene TRBV19; TRBD1 matches at 7 bases. The germline V gene encodes CDR1 LNHDA and CDR2 SQIVND (reference sequence). The CDR3 length is 15 residues. The trim removed 8 bases at V and 4 bases at J, leaving 11 bases unmatched. This chain's CDR3 is CASADRPLQKNIQYF. The CDR3 DNA sequence: TGTGCCAGTGCGGACAGGCCGCTACAAAAAAACATTCAGTACTTC. The full variable domain, rest sourced from reference TRBV19 and TRBJ2-4, is DGGITQSPKYLFRKEGQNVTLSCEQNLNHDAMYWYRQDPGQGLRLIYYSQIVNDFQKGDIAEGYSVSREKKESFPLTVTSAQKNPTAFYLCASADRPLQKNIQYFGAGTRLSVL.

V and J are TRBV11-3 and TRBJ2-2, with D tentatively TRBD1 (6 bases). Germline V lookup: CDR1 SGHNT, CDR2 YENEEA. V dropped 3 bases and J dropped 4 bases, with 12 bases sitting between them. This CDR3 region has 15 residues. The CDR3 nucleotides read TGTGCCAGCAGCTTCCAGGGGCGCGGCACCGGGGAGCTGTTTTTT. The encoded protein is CASSFQGRGTGELFF.

V gene TRBV7-2 combines with J gene TRBJ2-3; 7 nucleotides match TRBD2. V was clipped by 5 bases and J by 0 bases; unmatched bases: 5. The CDR3 is 15 residues long. CDR1 SGHTA and CDR2 FQGNSA come from the germline V gene. The chain's CDR3 is CASSAEAGSTDTQYF. The CDR3 nucleotides read TGTGCCAGCAGCGCAGAAGCGGGGAGCACAGATACGCAGTATTTT.

This clone turned up a few times. V gene TRBV10-1 combines with J gene TRBJ2-1, with a possible D match to TRBD1 (7 bases). The V gene's germline CDR1 is WNHNN and CDR2 SYGVQD (reference sequence). V was trimmed by 9 bases and J by 6 bases, leaving 12 bases between them. The CDR3 totals 12 residues. CDR3 amino acids: CARFQGGNEQFF. CDR3 coding DNA: TGCGCCAGGTTCCAGGGGGGCAATGAGCAGTTCTTC.

This clone is a singleton in its sample. V gene TRBV10-3 combines with J gene TRBJ2-7; possible D gene TRBD1, 5 bases. Trimming cost V 6 bases and J 6 bases, with 9 bases left between them. The germline gives CDR1 ENHRY, CDR2 SYGVKD. The CDR3 is made up of 11 amino acids. CDR3 sequence: CAISPRGEQYF. The CDR3 nucleotides are TGTGCCATCAGCCCAAGGGGCGAGCAGTACTTC.

The chain is built from TRBV5-4 and TRBJ1-1, with 9 bases that match TRBD1. The germline gives CDR1 SGHNT, CDR2 YYREEE (reference sequence). The length of the CDR3 is 15 residues. The junction had 6 bases not matched to a gene; V was cut back by 5 bases and J by 1 base. The CDR3 DNA is TGTGCCAGCAGAACTACGGACAGGGGGAACACTGAAGCTTTCTTT. Its translation is CASRTTDRGNTEAFF.

The chain combines TRBV11-2 with TRBJ2-7; 7 bases align to TRBD1. The CDR3 has 13 residues. Germline lookup yields CDR1 SGHAT and CDR2 FQNNGV. Trimming at V came to 5 bases and at J to 7 bases, leaving 8 bases not matched to a gene. As DNA, the CDR3 is TGTGCCAGCAGCCAAGACAGGGACAGAGAGCAGTACTTC. Protein product: CASSQDRDREQYF.

This chain links TRBV6-6 with TRBJ1-2; 9 bases align to TRBD1. Germline CDR1 reads MNHNY; CDR2 reads SVGAGI (reference sequence). The CDR3 has 14 amino acids. V shed 5 bases and J 1 base; nucleotides not matched to a gene: 2. DNA for the CDR3: TGTGCCAGCAGTGGACAGGGGCGTAACTATGGCTACACCTTC. This codes for CASSGQGRNYGYTF.

The V gene is TRBV5-8, the J gene TRBJ2-2, with D tentatively TRBD1 (5 bases). Germline V lookup: CDR1 SGHTS, CDR2 YDEGEE. CDR3 length: 16 amino acids. Trimming took off 0 bases at V and 5 bases at J, with 14 bases between the two ends. CDR3 in amino acids: CASSLVWGGETGELFF. CDR3 bases: TGTGCCAGCAGCTTGGTATGGGGCGGAGAAACCGGGGAGCTGTTTTTT.

The table lists this clone with a count of one. The chain links TRBV30 to TRBJ2-7; maybe TRBD2 (5 bases). Trimming took 2 bases from V and 0 from J, leaving 14 bases between them. This CDR3 is 15 amino acids long. Germline CDR1 GTSNPN, CDR2 SVGIG (reference sequence). The CDR3 region is CAWSYGMGSSYEQYF. As DNA, the CDR3 is TGTGCCTGGAGTTACGGGATGGGGAGCTCCTACGAGCAGTACTTC. Combining the CDR3 with reference TRBV30 and TRBJ2-7 gives the whole variable domain SQTIHQWPATLVQPVGSPLSLECTVEGTSNPNLYWYRQAAGRGLQLLFYSVGIGQISSEVPQNLSASRPQDRQFILSSKKLLLSDSGFYLCAWSYGMGSSYEQYFGPGTRLTVT.

The chain couples TRBV7-9 to TRBJ1-2; D is unresolved. CDR3 size: 15 residues. Germline V lookup: CDR1 SEHNR, CDR2 FQNEAQ (reference sequence). V lost 4 bases to trimming and J lost 5 bases, with 17 bases between them. DNA for the CDR3: TGTGCCAGCAGCTCTCCTTCAGATGAGGGATATGGCTACACCTTC. This gives the protein CASSSPSDEGYGYTF.

The table lists this clone with a count of one. CDR3 in DNA: TGTGCCAGCAGCTCGACAGGGCGAAATGGCTACACCTTC. It translates to CASSSTGRNGYTF. The J gene is TRBJ1-2, the V gene TRBV7-9; 7 positions agree with TRBD1. Trimming cost V 4 bases and J 6 bases; bases outside gene matches: 5. From germline, CDR1 is SEHNR and CDR2 FQNEAQ (reference sequence). This CDR3 is 13 amino acids long.

The J gene is TRBJ2-7, the V gene TRBV27; perhaps TRBD2 as D (5 bases). Per the germline V gene, CDR1 is MNHEY and CDR2 is SMNVEV (reference sequence). The CDR3 runs to 16 residues. V lost 8 bases and J 3 bases, leaving 23 bases between the germline ends. The CDR3 reads CASSVSDGEIIYEQYF. DNA of the CDR3: TGTGCCAGCTCAGTGTCTGACGGGGAGATAATCTACGAGCAGTACTTC.

This clone was observed once. The chain is built from TRBV6-5 and TRBJ1-3, with D perhaps matching TRBD1 (5 bases). There are 15 residues in the CDR3. The ends were cut back, 0 bases at V and 3 bases at J, with 9 bases in the middle. CDR1 and CDR2 (germline): MNHEY, SVGAGI. CDR3 protein: CASSYSLRVGNTIYF. CDR3 in DNA: TGTGCCAGCAGTTACTCGCTCAGGGTTGGAAACACCATATATTTT.